This TCR beta chain was observed in a study of cytomegalovirus exposure and HLA in healthy donors. CDR1 is LGHNA, CDR2 YNFKEQ, per germline. V lost 3 bases, J lost 0 bases, and 8 bases lay in between. CDR3 size: 14 residues. About this clone: Its antigen is not identified.

In the PCR, 60 Vbeta and 13 Jbeta primers were used. Generated by immunoSEQ multiplex PCR, the TCRdb table keeps only in-frame clones and is missing some. The data show roughly 120,000 clones, about three quarters seen once. General study results and limits: A later analysis found TCR association rates differed by HLA locus, highest for DRB1 and lowest for HLA-C. Generally TCR sequences proved uncommon, though certain public TCRs appeared in numerous donors.

Material for sequencing was PBMCs. The TCR sequence derives from a woman in her twenties or thirties in good health and CMV-seronegative. The chain couples TRBV4-2 to TRBJ1-1; possibly TRBD1 for D (6 bases). The CDR3 bases are TGTGCCAGCAGCCAGACAGGCGTGAACACTGAAGCTTTCTTT. Its translation: CASSQTGVNTEAFF.